This T cell receptor (beta chain) came from a study of low-dose radiotherapy and immunotherapy resistance in tumors. Study background: Aspirin was taken orally by patients at 300 mg daily for four cycles from cycle 1 day 1.

Specified time point: before trial treatment. Nivolumab, ipilimumab, aspirin, low-dose cyclophosphamide and low-dose radiotherapy were all administered to the donors. Covering alpha and beta chains, TRAV- and TRBV-specific primers were used for the first-strand cDNA. TCRs were put through around 20 PCR cycles of amplification with Phusion. A constant-region primer and the V-primer adapter served as the primer pair. Amplification of isolated mRNA was accomplished via in vitro transcription. TCRdb processed the reads anew with MiXCR; each CDR3 protein has one entry. The sample comprises 85,000 to 95,000 distinct CDR3 sequences, 9.4% of which are singletons, and more than 0.85% rests with the top ten. The germline gives CDR1 SEHNR, CDR2 FQNEAQ (reference sequence). The V end was cut by 0 bases, the J end by 6 bases, with 10 bases between. CDR3 size: 14 residues. This clonotype showed up many times.

The specimen was PBMCs, collected before treatment. The clonotype originates from a male donor with prostate cancer. The chain has TRBV7-9 and TRBJ2-3, with D possibly matching TRBD2 (6 bases). This chain's CDR3 is CASSLAGGFDTQYF. CDR3 bases: TGTGCCAGCAGCTTAGCGGGAGGATTTGATACGCAGTATTTT.